A single sample is the source of the 14 T cell receptor beta chains below, sequenced in a study of technical replicates of blood from several donors. Data came from immunoSEQ multiplex PCR; TCRdb stores just in-frame clones and leaves some out. There are approximately 90,000 clones in the sample; 95% occur only once, and approximately 0.26% lies in the top ten. What was sequenced was T cells isolated from PBMCs. These receptor sequences come from a human donor in good health.

In its sample, this clone was seen once. The CDR3 coding sequence is TGTGCCAGCAGAGAGGTATTGGCGGGCTATATATCTAGCACAGATACGCAGTATTTT. It yields the protein CASREVLAGYISSTDTQYF. The genes are TRBV2 and TRBJ2-3, with D perhaps matching TRBD2 (5 bases). CDR3 length equals 19 residues. Germline V gene lookup returns CDR1 SNHLY and CDR2 FYNNEI. V dropped 6 bases and J dropped 0 bases, with 25 bases sitting between them.

This chain joins TRBV5-1 and TRBJ2-5; the D is unclear. Looked up from germline, CDR1 is SGHRS and CDR2 is YFSETQ. V was pared by 4 bases and J by 7 bases, with 20 bases between. The CDR3 loop spans 15 amino acids. CDR3 sequence: CASSVSWPSPGTQYF. CDR3 nucleotide sequence: TGCGCCAGCAGCGTGTCGTGGCCGTCTCCAGGGACCCAGTACTTC.

In this sample, this clone turned up once. The chain links TRBV4-1 to TRBJ2-5; tentatively, D is TRBD2 (6 bases). This CDR3 contains 14 residues. The germline V gene has CDR1 MGHRA and CDR2 YSYEKL. The germline V and J ends were trimmed by 5 bases and 4 bases, with 14 bases remaining between them. CDR3 in amino acids: CASSNIGGSETQYF. The CDR3 DNA follows: TGCGCCAGCAGCAACATCGGAGGGTCAGAGACCCAGTACTTC.

The chain employs TRBV7-9 and TRBJ2-1, with TRBD2 identical over 9 bases. CDR1 and CDR2 (germline): SEHNR, FQNEAQ (reference sequence). The CDR3 has 17 amino acids. After removal of 5 bases from V and 4 bases from J, the junction contained 12 bases not matched to a gene. CDR3 nucleotide sequence: TGTGCCAGCAGCCCCGCAACGGCGGGAGGGGGTTACAATGAGCAGTTCTTC. This translates into CASSPATAGGGYNEQFF.

The chain combines TRBV14 with TRBJ2-7; 7 positions agree with TRBD2. From germline, CDR1 is SGHDN and CDR2 FVKESK. J lost 6 bases, V lost 4 bases, and 9 bases had no gene match. CDR3 length equals 14 residues. CDR3 nucleotide sequence: TGTGCCAGCAGCCCCCCTGGACTAGTCGGCGAGCAGTACTTC. Its protein product is CASSPPGLVGEQYF. The entire variable domain, with the rest obtained from reference TRBV14 and TRBJ2-7, is as follows: EAGVTQFPSHSVIEKGQTVTLRCDPISGHDNLYWYRRVMGKEIKFLLHFVKESKQDESGMPNNRFLAERTGGTYSTLKVQPAELEDSGVYFCASSPPGLVGEQYFGPGTRLTVT.

The chain links TRBV4-1 to TRBJ2-5; a possible D gene is TRBD2 (5 bases). Trimming cost V 4 bases and J 7 bases, with 13 bases left between them. In germline, CDR1 is MGHRA, CDR2 YSYEKL. The length of the CDR3 is 13 residues. CDR3 in DNA: TGCGCCAGCAGCCCGATAATCAGCGGGACCCAGTACTTC. It specifies CASSPIISGTQYF.

The V gene is TRBV30, the J gene TRBJ2-5, with D possibly TRBD2 on 5 matching bases. V was trimmed by 3 bases and J by 5 bases, leaving 13 bases between them. This CDR3 is built from 13 residues. Germline loops: CDR1 GTSNPN, CDR2 SVGIG (reference sequence). CDR3 bases: TGTGCCTGGAGCCCGGGCCGGAGGGAGACCCAGTACTTC. As protein: CAWSPGRRETQYF. Combining the CDR3 with reference TRBV30 and TRBJ2-5 gives the whole variable domain SQTIHQWPATLVQPVGSPLSLECTVEGTSNPNLYWYRQAAGRGLQLLFYSVGIGQISSEVPQNLSASRPQDRQFILSSKKLLLSDSGFYLCAWSPGRRETQYFGPGTRLLVL.

V is TRBV5-5 and J is TRBJ1-5; D remains ambiguous. CDR1 is SGHKS, CDR2 YYEKEE, per germline (reference sequence). Trimming pared 1 base from V and 3 bases from J, leaving 23 bases between. The CDR3 is 19 residues long. CDR3 in amino acids: CASSLSKLRTEGFNQPQHF. In DNA, the CDR3 is TGTGCCAGCAGCTTGAGTAAATTACGTACGGAGGGTTTCAATCAGCCCCAGCATTTT.

The chain joins TRBV27 to TRBJ2-5; possibly TRBD2 for D (6 bases). The CDR3 loop spans 20 amino acids. CDR1 is MNHEY and CDR2 is SMNVEV in the germline V gene (reference sequence). V shed 0 bases and J shed 4 bases, with 27 bases lying between them. CDR3 region: CASSLSYIVAFSGVGETQYF. The CDR3 DNA reads TGTGCCAGCAGTTTATCCTATATAGTAGCTTTTTCGGGAGTAGGAGAGACCCAGTACTTC.

The chain combines TRBV30 with TRBJ2-5; the D is unclear. Germline V gene sequence: CDR1 GTSNPN, CDR2 SVGIG (reference sequence). Trimming pared 4 bases from V and 5 bases from J, leaving 14 bases between. This CDR3 contains 13 residues. CDR3 nucleotides: TGTGCCTGGACAGGCCTGGCGTGGGAGACCCAGTACTTC. As protein: CAWTGLAWETQYF.

This clone showed up just a few times. The CDR3 region has the DNA TGTGCCTGGAGTGGGACTGGAATGAACACTGAAGCTTTCTTT. Its translation is CAWSGTGMNTEAFF. The chain recombines TRBV30 with TRBJ1-1; the D is unclear. Germline V gene lookup returns CDR1 GTSNPN and CDR2 SVGIG (reference sequence). Trimming stripped 1 base from V and 0 bases from J, with 9 bases between. CDR3 length: 14 residues. Together with reference TRBV30 and TRBJ1-1, the CDR3 gives the full variable domain: SQTIHQWPATLVQPVGSPLSLECTVEGTSNPNLYWYRQAAGRGLQLLFYSVGIGQISSEVPQNLSASRPQDRQFILSSKKLLLSDSGFYLCAWSGTGMNTEAFFGQGTRLTVV.

The chain couples TRBV5-1 to TRBJ2-1; 11 nucleotides align to TRBD2. Germline V gives CDR1 SGHRS, CDR2 YFSETQ. The CDR3 is 15 residues long. V shed 2 bases and J 5 bases; nucleotides not matched to a gene: 3. CDR3 loop: CASSFGTSGDNEQFF. DNA for the CDR3: TGCGCCAGCAGCTTTGGGACTAGCGGTGACAATGAGCAGTTCTTC. Complete variable domain (other parts from reference TRBV5-1 and TRBJ2-1): KAGVTQTPRYLIKTRGQQVTLSCSPISGHRSVSWYQQTPGQGLQFLFEYFSETQRNKGNFPGRFSGRQFSNSRSEMNVSTLELGDSALYLCASSFGTSGDNEQFFGPGTRLTVL.

The chain uses TRBV30 and TRBJ1-1, with 7 bases that match TRBD1. V shed 5 bases and J 7 bases; nucleotides not matched to a gene: 10. CDR1 GTSNPN and CDR2 SVGIG come from the germline V gene (reference sequence). CDR3 length: 13 amino acids. CDR3 nucleotides: TGTGCCTGGGCCACAGGGGCGATCAGTGAAGCTTTCTTT. Amino acid sequence: CAWATGAISEAFF.

V is TRBV29-1 and J is TRBJ2-1; TRBD1 agrees at 8 bases. There are 14 residues in the CDR3. The junction had 7 bases not matched to a gene; V was cut back by 6 bases and J by 3 bases. Germline V gives CDR1 SQVTM, CDR2 ANQGSEA. CDR3 loop: CSVTETGVYNEQFF. The DNA for the CDR3 is TGCAGCGTAACCGAGACAGGGGTCTACAATGAGCAGTTCTTC.